The clone carrying this TCR beta chain turned up a few times. Its target is not known. V dropped 1 base and J dropped 0 bases, with 19 bases sitting between them. This CDR3 is 18 amino acids long. Germline loops: CDR1 SEHNR, CDR2 FQNEAQ (reference sequence). Memory CD4+ cells were defined as CD4+CD45RO+CD25-. Overall study findings and caveats: Greatest tumor Treg TCR overlap was with tumor naive CD4+ cells.

Constant-region reverse primers amplified full-length variable regions, followed by semi-nested Nested Universal Primer A PCR. From the 5' RACE reads, TCRdb called clonotypes with MiXCR, one entry per CDR3 protein. Of about 32,000 distinct CDR3 sequences listed, roughly 25% were seen once; the top ten hold 4.3%. Sequencing input: memory CD4+ T cells sorted from blood. Subset: memory CD4+ T cells, CD4+CD45RO+CD25-. This receptor was obtained from a female donor with breast cancer. This rearrangement joins TRBV7-9 to TRBJ2-7; possibly TRBD1 or TRBD2 for D (6 bases each). CDR3 sequence: CASSLVRGEGESSYEQYF. In nucleotides, the CDR3 is TGTGCCAGCAGCTTAGTGCGGGGCGAGGGGGAAAGCTCCTACGAGCAGTACTTC.